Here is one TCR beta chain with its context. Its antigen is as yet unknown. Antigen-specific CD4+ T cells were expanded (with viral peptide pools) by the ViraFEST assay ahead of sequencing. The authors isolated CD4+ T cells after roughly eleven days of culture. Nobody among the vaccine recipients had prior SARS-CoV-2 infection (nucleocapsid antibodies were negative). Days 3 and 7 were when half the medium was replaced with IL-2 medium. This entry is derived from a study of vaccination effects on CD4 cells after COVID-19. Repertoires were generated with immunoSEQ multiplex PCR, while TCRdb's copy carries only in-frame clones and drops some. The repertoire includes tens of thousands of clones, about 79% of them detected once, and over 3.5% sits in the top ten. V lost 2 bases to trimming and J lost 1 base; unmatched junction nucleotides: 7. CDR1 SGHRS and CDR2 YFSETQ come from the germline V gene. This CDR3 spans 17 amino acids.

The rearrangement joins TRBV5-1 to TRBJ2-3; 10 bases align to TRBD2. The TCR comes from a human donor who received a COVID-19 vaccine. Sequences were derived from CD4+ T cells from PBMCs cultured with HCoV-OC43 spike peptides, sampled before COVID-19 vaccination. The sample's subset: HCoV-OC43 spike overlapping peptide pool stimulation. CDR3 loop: CASSLMHSGGGTDTQYF. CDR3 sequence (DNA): TGCGCCAGCAGCTTAATGCACAGCGGGGGGGGCACAGATACGCAGTATTTT.